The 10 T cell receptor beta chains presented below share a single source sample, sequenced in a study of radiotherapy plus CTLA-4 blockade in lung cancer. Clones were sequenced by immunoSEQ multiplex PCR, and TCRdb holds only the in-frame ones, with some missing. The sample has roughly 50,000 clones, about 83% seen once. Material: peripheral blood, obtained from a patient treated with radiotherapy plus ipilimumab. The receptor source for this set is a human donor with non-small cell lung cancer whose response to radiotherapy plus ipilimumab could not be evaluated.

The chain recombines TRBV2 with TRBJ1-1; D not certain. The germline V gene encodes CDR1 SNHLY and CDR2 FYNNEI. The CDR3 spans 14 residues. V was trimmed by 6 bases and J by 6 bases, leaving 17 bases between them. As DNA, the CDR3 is TGTGCCAGCAGAATGGACTCCCAGAGCCCTGAAGCTTTCTTT. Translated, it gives CASRMDSQSPEAFF.

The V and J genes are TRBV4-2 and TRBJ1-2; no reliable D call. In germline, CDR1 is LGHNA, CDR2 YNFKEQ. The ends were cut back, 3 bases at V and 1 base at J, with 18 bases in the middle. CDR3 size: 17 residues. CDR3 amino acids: CASSQEARVPVNYGYTF. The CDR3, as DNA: TGTGCCAGCAGCCAGGAGGCGCGTGTCCCGGTTAACTATGGCTACACCTTC.

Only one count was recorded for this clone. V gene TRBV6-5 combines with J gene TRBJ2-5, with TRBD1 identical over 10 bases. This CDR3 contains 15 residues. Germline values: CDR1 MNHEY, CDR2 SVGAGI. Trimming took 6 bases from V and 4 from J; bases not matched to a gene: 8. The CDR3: CASRIGTGVGETQYF. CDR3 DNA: TGTGCCAGCAGGATCGGGACAGGGGTAGGAGAGACCCAGTACTTC.

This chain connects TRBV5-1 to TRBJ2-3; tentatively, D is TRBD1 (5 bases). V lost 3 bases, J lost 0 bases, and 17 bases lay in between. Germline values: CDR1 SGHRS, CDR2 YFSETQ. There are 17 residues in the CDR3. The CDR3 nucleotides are TGCGCCAGCAGCTGGCAGGGATACAGTGCTAGCACAGATACGCAGTATTTT. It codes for CASSWQGYSASTDTQYF.

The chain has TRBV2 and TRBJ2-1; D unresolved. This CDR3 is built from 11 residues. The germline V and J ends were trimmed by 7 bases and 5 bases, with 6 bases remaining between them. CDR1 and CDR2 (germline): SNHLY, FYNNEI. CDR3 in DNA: TGTGCCAGCACCTTAAACAATGAGCAGTTCTTC. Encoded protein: CASTLNNEQFF.

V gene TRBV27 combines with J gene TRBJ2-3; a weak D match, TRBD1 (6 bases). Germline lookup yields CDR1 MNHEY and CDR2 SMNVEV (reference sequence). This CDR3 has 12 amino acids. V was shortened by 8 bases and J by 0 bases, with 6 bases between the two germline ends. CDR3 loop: CASGQSTDTQYF. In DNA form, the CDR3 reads TGTGCCAGCGGACAGAGCACAGATACGCAGTATTTT.

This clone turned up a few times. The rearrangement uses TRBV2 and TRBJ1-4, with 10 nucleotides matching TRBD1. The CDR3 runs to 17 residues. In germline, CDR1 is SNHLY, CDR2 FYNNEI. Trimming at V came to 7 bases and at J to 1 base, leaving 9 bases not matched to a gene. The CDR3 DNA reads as TGTGCCAGCACTGGGGGACAGGGGATTTTAACTAATGAAAAACTGTTTTTT. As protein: CASTGGQGILTNEKLFF. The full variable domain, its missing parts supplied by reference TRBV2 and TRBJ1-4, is EPEVTQTPSHQVTQMGQEVILRCVPISNHLYFYWYRQILGQKVEFLVSFYNNEISEKSEIFDDQFSVERPDGSNFTLKIRSTKLEDSAMYFCASTGGQGILTNEKLFFGSGTQLSVL.

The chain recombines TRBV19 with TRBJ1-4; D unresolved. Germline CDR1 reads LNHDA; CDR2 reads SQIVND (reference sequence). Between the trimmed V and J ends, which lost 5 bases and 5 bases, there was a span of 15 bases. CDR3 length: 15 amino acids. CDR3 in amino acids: CASSHKRNGNEKLFF. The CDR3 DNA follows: TGTGCCAGTAGTCATAAGAGGAATGGGAATGAAAAACTGTTTTTT.

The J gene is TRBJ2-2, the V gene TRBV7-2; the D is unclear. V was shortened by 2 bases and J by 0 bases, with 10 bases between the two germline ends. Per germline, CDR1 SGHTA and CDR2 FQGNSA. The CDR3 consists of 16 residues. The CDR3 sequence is CASSLYSSANTGELFF. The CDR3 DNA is TGTGCCAGCAGCTTATACTCCTCCGCGAACACCGGGGAGCTGTTTTTT.

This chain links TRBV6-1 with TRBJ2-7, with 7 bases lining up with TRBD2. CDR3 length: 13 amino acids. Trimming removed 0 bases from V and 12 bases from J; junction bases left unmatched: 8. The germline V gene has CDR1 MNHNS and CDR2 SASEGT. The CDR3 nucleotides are TGTGCCAGCAGTGAAGCGAAGGCGGGAGTTCTGTACTTC. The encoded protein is CASSEAKAGVLYF.